This TCR beta chain emerged from a study of shared clonotypes between healthy human individuals. Overall study: Contributing individuals were a couple of females and a few males aged 18 to 49. Each donor's CD4 naive and CD4 memory cells filled three plates apiece, CD8 naive two, and CD8 memory one.

This CDR3 spans 14 amino acids. The J segment lost 5 bases and the V segment lost 3 bases, leaving 2 bases of the junction unmatched. CDR1 LNHDA and CDR2 SQIVND come from the germline V gene (reference sequence). Measured with immunoSEQ multiplex PCR; TCRdb has only the in-frame clones, and not every one. This sample carries over a million clones, approximately 97% of them seen once, and the ten largest clones take over 1%. The genes are TRBV19 and TRBJ1-1; TRBD1 aligns across 11 bases. The TCR was taken from a man aged 25 to 40 in good health. The specimen sequenced was naive CD4+ T cells sorted from blood. Subset reported: CD45RA+ positively selected. DNA of the CDR3: TGTGCCAGTAGTATGGACAGGGGGCGTACTGAAGCTTTCTTT. Amino acids: CASSMDRGRTEAFF. The whole variable domain, filled in from reference TRBV19 and TRBJ1-1, reads DGGITQSPKYLFRKEGQNVTLSCEQNLNHDAMYWYRQDPGQGLRLIYYSQIVNDFQKGDIAEGYSVSREKKESFPLTVTSAQKNPTAFYLCASSMDRGRTEAFFGQGTRLTVV.